One and the same sample provided the 29 T cell receptor beta chains below, sequenced in a study of blood T cell repertoires in COVID-19. Libraries were prepared by immunoSEQ multiplex PCR; TCRdb keeps only in-frame clonotypes and omits some of them. The top ten clones hold more than 4.5% of a sample with 150,000 to 200,000 clones, about 84% of them seen once. Sequencing used peripheral blood. These receptors all stem from a woman aged 30 to 39 with acute or convalescent COVID-19.

The CDR3 loop is CASSYGGDGNQPQHF. The CDR3 nucleotides read TGTGCCAGCAGTTACGGGGGCGACGGCAATCAGCCCCAGCATTTT. The rearrangement joins TRBV6-2 or TRBV6-3 to TRBJ1-5; a weak D match, TRBD1 (6 bases). Germline CDR1 and CDR2: MNHEY and SVGEGT. The CDR3 runs to 15 residues. V was cut by 2 bases and J by 2 bases, with 10 bases left in between.

The chain carries TRBV3-1 (or the pseudogene TRBV3-2) and TRBJ2-3; D not resolved. CDR3 size: 14 residues. Germline CDR1 LGHDT, CDR2 YNNKEL (reference sequence). V lost 1 base to trimming and J lost 3 bases, with 8 bases between them. CDR3 sequence: CASSQGLNTDTQYF. The DNA for the CDR3 is TGTGCCAGCAGCCAAGGACTGAATACAGATACGCAGTATTTT.

J is TRBJ1-2 and V is TRBV3-1 (or the pseudogene TRBV3-2); D remains unclear. The V gene lost 1 base and the J gene lost 8 bases, with 14 bases spanning the gap. CDR1 and CDR2 (germline): LGHDT, YNNKEL (reference sequence). The length of the CDR3 is 14 residues. Written as DNA, the CDR3 is TGTGCCAGCAGCCAAGGATTGACGGGGAGCGGCTACACCTTC. Residues: CASSQGLTGSGYTF.

This chain connects TRBV5-1 to TRBJ1-2; TRBD1 might be the D (6 bases). The CDR3 runs to 14 residues. Germline V gene data show CDR1 as SGHRS and CDR2 as YFSETQ. V gave up 5 bases and J gave up 2 bases, with 13 bases separating them. The CDR3 region has the DNA TGCGCCAGCAGAGGTCCAGGGGAGAACTATGGCTACACCTTC. Protein sequence: CASRGPGENYGYTF. The whole variable domain, remainder taken from reference TRBV5-1 and TRBJ1-2, is KAGVTQTPRYLIKTRGQQVTLSCSPISGHRSVSWYQQTPGQGLQFLFEYFSETQRNKGNFPGRFSGRQFSNSRSEMNVSTLELGDSALYLCASRGPGENYGYTFGSGTRLTVV.

This clone was seen a few times. The V and J genes are TRBV20-1 and TRBJ1-1, with D hard to call. This CDR3 is 13 amino acids long. Trimming shortened V by 3 bases and J by 3 bases, and 11 bases separated the two germline ends. Germline V gene lookup returns CDR1 DFQATT and CDR2 SNEGSKA (reference sequence). CDR3 amino acids: CSASREVHTEAFF. Here the CDR3 DNA reads TGCAGTGCTAGTAGGGAGGTGCACACTGAAGCTTTCTTT.

This clone has just one count. V and J are TRBV12-3 or TRBV12-4 and TRBJ2-7; TRBD2 might be the D (6 bases). Between the trimmed V and J ends, which lost 3 bases and 9 bases, there was a span of 12 bases. This CDR3 has 12 amino acids. CDR3: CASSLGGEGQYF. The CDR3 DNA is TGTGCCAGCAGTTTGGGGGGAGAGGGGCAGTACTTC.

The chain joins TRBV28 to TRBJ1-3; D is unresolved. The germline V gene encodes CDR1 MDHEN and CDR2 SYDVKM. Trimming removed 6 bases from V and 3 bases from J, with 6 bases in between. CDR3 length: 12 amino acids. The CDR3 nucleotides read TGTGCCAGCAGCTTCCGTGGAAACACCATATATTTT. Translation: CASSFRGNTIYF. Drawing the rest from reference TRBV28 and TRBJ1-3, the complete variable domain is DVKVTQSSRYLVKRTGEKVFLECVQDMDHENMFWYRQDPGLGLRLIYFSYDVKMKEKGDIPEGYSVSREKKERFSLILESASTNQTSMYLCASSFRGNTIYFGEGSWLTVV.

This clone occurred once. V gene TRBV5-6 combines with J gene TRBJ1-2; no clear D gene. The germline V and J ends were trimmed by 0 bases and 5 bases, with 8 bases remaining between them. This CDR3 region has 13 residues. Germline V gene sequence: CDR1 SGHDT, CDR2 YYEEEE. The CDR3 region has the DNA TGTGCCAGCAGCTTGGGGCAGTGGTATGGCTACACCTTC. This encodes CASSLGQWYGYTF.

The chain is built from TRBV18 and TRBJ2-7, with TRBD2 matching over 12 bases. The CDR3 runs to 15 residues. The germline V gene encodes CDR1 KGHSH and CDR2 LQKENI. The V and J ends lost 6 bases and 2 bases, in that order; junction bases with no gene match: 5. Written as DNA, the CDR3 is TGTGCCAGCTCCGATGGACTAGCGGGACCCTACGAGCAGTACTTC. Encoded protein: CASSDGLAGPYEQYF.

The chain couples TRBV11-2 to TRBJ1-3; D unclear. The CDR3 sequence is 13 residues long. V lost 1 base and J lost 3, with 4 bases in between. Germline V lookup: CDR1 SGHAT, CDR2 FQNNGV. The CDR3 region is CASSLAGGNTIYF. In DNA form, the CDR3 reads TGTGCCAGCAGCTTAGCCGGTGGAAACACCATATATTTT.

This sequence joins TRBV7-7 and TRBJ2-1, with D perhaps TRBD2 (5 bases). This CDR3 is 15 amino acids long. V was clipped by 5 bases and J by 9 bases, with 20 bases between them. Germline assignment: CDR1 SSHAT and CDR2 FNYEAQ (reference sequence). CDR3 region: CASSLVPSIGGEQFF. The CDR3 coding sequence is TGTGCCAGCAGCCTGGTGCCTAGCATTGGCGGTGAGCAGTTCTTC.

This clone was observed a handful of times. This chain uses TRBV29-1 with TRBJ2-3, with 9 bases aligning to TRBD2. CDR1 is SQVTM, CDR2 ANQGSEA, per germline. The CDR3 extends over 15 amino acids. V lost 4 bases and J lost 6; bases outside the gene matches: 11. Here the CDR3 reads CSVGWGGRAGDTQYF. CDR3 nucleotides: TGCAGCGTTGGATGGGGCGGGAGGGCCGGCGATACGCAGTATTTT.

J is TRBJ2-3 and V is TRBV7-2; 10 bases fit TRBD2. After removal of 7 bases from V and 9 bases from J, the junction contained 16 bases not matched to a gene. The CDR3 is 16 residues long. Germline assignment: CDR1 SGHTA and CDR2 FQGNSA. The CDR3 reads CASTHHPAGGSGTQYF. The DNA of the CDR3 is TGTGCCAGCACCCATCACCCAGCGGGAGGGTCGGGGACGCAGTATTTT.

The V and J genes are TRBV7-9 and TRBJ2-2, with TRBD2 matching over 7 bases. The trim removed 8 bases at V and 6 bases at J, leaving 12 bases unmatched. Germline CDR1 and CDR2: SEHNR and FQNEAQ (reference sequence). The CDR3 length is 15 residues. The CDR3 coding sequence is TGTGCCAGCGGGGACTCTCGGGGGGTCCCCGGGGAGCTGTTTTTT. Encoded protein: CASGDSRGVPGELFF.

The rearrangement joins TRBV15 to TRBJ2-1; 10 bases match TRBD2. The germline CDR1 and CDR2 sequences are LNHNV and YYDKDF (reference sequence). The junction had 7 bases not matched to a gene; V was cut back by 3 bases and J by 5 bases. This CDR3 has 16 amino acids. The CDR3 protein is CATSRGTSGADNEQFF. CDR3 DNA sequence: TGTGCCACCAGCAGGGGCACTAGCGGGGCTGACAATGAGCAGTTCTTC.

This rearrangement joins TRBV27 to TRBJ1-6; 9 bases line up with TRBD1. In germline, CDR1 is MNHEY, CDR2 SMNVEV (reference sequence). CDR3 length equals 15 residues. V trimming: 4 bases; J trimming: 5 bases; junction bases outside the gene matches: 3. CDR3 residues: CASSYGQGNNSPLHF. In nucleotides, the CDR3 is TGTGCCAGCAGTTATGGACAGGGGAATAATTCACCCCTCCACTTT.

This rearrangement joins TRBV27 to TRBJ2-7; TRBD1 matches at 11 bases. Trimming took 5 bases from V and 2 from J; bases not matched to a gene: 8. Germline V gives CDR1 MNHEY, CDR2 SMNVEV (reference sequence). The CDR3 has 16 amino acids. The CDR3 is CASSTGTGGLAYEQYF. The DNA for the CDR3 is TGTGCCAGCAGTACCGGGACAGGGGGATTGGCCTACGAGCAGTACTTC.

This rearrangement joins TRBV9 to TRBJ2-3; unclear D gene. The CDR3 totals 14 residues. Germline V gene sequence: CDR1 SGDLS, CDR2 YYNGEE. V was clipped by 0 bases and J by 3 bases, with 8 bases between them. The CDR3 sequence: CASSVELWTDTQYF. The CDR3 coding sequence is TGTGCCAGCAGCGTAGAGCTGTGGACAGATACGCAGTATTTT.

This rearrangement joins TRBV7-6 to TRBJ2-1; 8 bases fit TRBD2. The CDR3 contains 17 residues. The germline gives CDR1 SGHVS, CDR2 FNYEAQ. V was pared by 5 bases and J by 6 bases, with 15 bases of the junction left unmatched. The CDR3 spells CASSRRGGITTRNEQFF. DNA for the CDR3: TGTGCCAGCAGCCGCCGCGGGGGGATAACAACCCGCAATGAGCAGTTCTTC.

This clone has a handful of counts. V and J are TRBV4-3 and TRBJ1-1; TRBD1 might be the D (6 bases). Germline CDR1 reads LGHNA; CDR2 reads YSLEER. This CDR3 contains 15 residues. Trimming took off 0 bases at V and 3 bases at J, with 11 bases between the two ends. The CDR3 DNA reads TGCGCCAGCAGCCAAGATGGGGGCAAAGACACTGAAGCTTTCTTT. This codes for CASSQDGGKDTEAFF.

This chain links TRBV15 with TRBJ1-1, with D uncertain. Germline loops: CDR1 LNHNV, CDR2 YYDKDF (reference sequence). The CDR3 runs to 14 residues. Between the trimmed V and J ends, which lost 0 bases and 0 bases, there was a span of 5 bases. The CDR3 region is CATSRDNMNTEAFF. In DNA, the CDR3 is TGTGCCACCAGCAGAGATAATATGAACACTGAAGCTTTCTTT.

This chain joins TRBV7-3 and TRBJ2-1, with 7 positions matching TRBD1. The germline V gene has CDR1 SGHTA and CDR2 FQGTGA. V was clipped by 0 bases and J by 4 bases; unmatched bases: 3. CDR3 length equals 15 residues. CDR3 coding DNA: TGTGCCAGCAGCTTAACGGGACAGAGTTACAATGAGCAGTTCTTC. This encodes CASSLTGQSYNEQFF.

The J gene is TRBJ2-5, the V gene TRBV7-8, with 12 bases lining up with TRBD2. Trimming took 5 bases from V and 1 from J; bases not matched to a gene: 5. CDR1 and CDR2 (germline): SGHVS, FQNEAQ. This CDR3 has 16 amino acids. CDR3 nucleotide sequence: TGTGCCAGCAGCCTACTAGCGGGGGGTCGCCAAGAGACCCAGTACTTC. The encoded protein is CASSLLAGGRQETQYF.

This clone is a singleton in its sample. This sequence joins TRBV29-1 and TRBJ2-7, with D possibly matching TRBD2 (5 bases). The CDR3 runs 11 residues. Germline V gene data show CDR1 as SQVTM and CDR2 as ANQGSEA. Trimming removed 7 bases from V and 2 bases from J, with 9 bases in between. The DNA for the CDR3 is TGCAGCGCGGACTTTGCCTACGAGCAGTACTTC. Translating gives CSADFAYEQYF.

V gene TRBV30 combines with J gene TRBJ1-1, with D tentatively TRBD1 (5 bases). Germline CDR1 reads GTSNPN; CDR2 reads SVGIG (reference sequence). Trimming took off 2 bases at V and 2 bases at J, with 12 bases between the two ends. The CDR3 spans 14 residues. CDR3 nucleotide sequence: TGTGCCTGGAGTCGAAGGACACCCAACACTGAAGCTTTCTTT. Amino acid sequence: CAWSRRTPNTEAFF.

The rearrangement joins TRBV5-1 to TRBJ2-7; no clear D. The germline V gene encodes CDR1 SGHRS and CDR2 YFSETQ. Trimming pared 2 bases from V and 3 bases from J, leaving 15 bases between. The CDR3 spans 15 residues. CDR3 in amino acids: CASSFSQQPNYEQYF. In DNA, the CDR3 is TGCGCCAGCAGCTTCTCACAGCAACCAAACTACGAGCAGTACTTC.

The sample holds one count of this clone. This rearrangement joins TRBV30 to TRBJ1-2; possible D gene TRBD1, 5 bases. The germline V gene has CDR1 GTSNPN and CDR2 SVGIG (reference sequence). The length of the CDR3 is 13 residues. V lost 5 bases and J lost 3, with 13 bases in between. The CDR3 is CAWETANYYGYTF. As DNA, the CDR3 is TGTGCCTGGGAGACAGCGAACTACTATGGCTACACCTTC.

The V and J genes are TRBV9 and TRBJ1-1; a weak D match, TRBD1 (5 bases). The CDR3 has 14 amino acids. Germline V lookup: CDR1 SGDLS, CDR2 YYNGEE. V was shortened by 4 bases and J by 0 bases, with 10 bases between the two germline ends. This chain's CDR3 is CASSPQGVNTEAFF. Here the CDR3 DNA reads TGTGCCAGCAGCCCGCAAGGGGTGAACACTGAAGCTTTCTTT. The variable domain in full, completed from reference TRBV9 and TRBJ1-1, reads DSGVTQTPKHLITATGQRVTLRCSPRSGDLSVYWYQQSLDQGLQFLIQYYNGEERAKGNILERFSAQQFPDLHSELNLSSLELGDSALYFCASSPQGVNTEAFFGQGTRLTVV.

This sequence joins TRBV30 and TRBJ1-4; no reliable D call. Germline CDR1 GTSNPN, CDR2 SVGIG (reference sequence). This CDR3 is 14 amino acids long. Trimming took off 0 bases at V and 8 bases at J, with 13 bases between the two ends. CDR3 DNA: TGTGCCTGGAGTGTCGCGGGAGTTTTAGAAAAACTGTTTTTT. Protein: CAWSVAGVLEKLFF.